The text below deals with one TCR beta chain. The target antigen is unknown. These data are taken from a study of vaccination effects on CD4 cells after COVID-19. ViraFEST used viral peptide pools to expand antigen-specific CD4+ T cells before sequencing. With 10 days of culture completed, CD4+ T cells were isolated. None of these healthy vaccinees had been infected with SARS-CoV-2 before vaccination. Germline V CDR1 and CDR2: MNHEY, SVGAGI. This CDR3 spans 13 amino acids. Trimming shortened V by 7 bases and J by 0 bases, and 7 bases separated the two germline ends. Clones were sequenced by immunoSEQ multiplex PCR, and TCRdb holds only the in-frame ones, with some missing. Among some 79,000 clones listed, approximately 74% were seen once.

This chain connects TRBV6-5 to TRBJ1-3; no clear D. Here the sequenced sample was CD4+ T cells from PBMCs cultured with HCoV-229E spike peptides, taken before COVID-19 vaccination. The receptor's source is a human donor who received a COVID-19 vaccine. Here the CDR3 reads CASTGFSGNTIYF. The CDR3 DNA reads as TGTGCCAGCACGGGCTTCTCTGGAAACACCATATATTTT.